The sequence of this T cell receptor (beta chain) was determined in a study of T cell changes during pregnancy in multiple sclerosis. The CDR3 runs 11 residues. Between the trimmed V and J ends, which lost 9 bases and 5 bases, there was a span of 7 bases. Germline assignment: CDR1 SNHLY and CDR2 FYNNEI. Sequencing used immunoSEQ multiplex PCR; TCRdb keeps in-frame clones, though not all of them. The repertoire has fewer than 90,000 clones, 94% of them found once; the top ten carry over 1.5%. The sequence came from a female donor in good health, enrolled as a control in a pregnancy study. The material sequenced was peripheral blood, taken after pregnancy. This chain connects TRBV2 to TRBJ2-2, with D possibly being TRBD1 (5 bases). The CDR3 DNA follows: TGTGCCAGTCAGGGAACCGGGGAGCTGTTTTTT. Protein sequence: CASQGTGELFF.